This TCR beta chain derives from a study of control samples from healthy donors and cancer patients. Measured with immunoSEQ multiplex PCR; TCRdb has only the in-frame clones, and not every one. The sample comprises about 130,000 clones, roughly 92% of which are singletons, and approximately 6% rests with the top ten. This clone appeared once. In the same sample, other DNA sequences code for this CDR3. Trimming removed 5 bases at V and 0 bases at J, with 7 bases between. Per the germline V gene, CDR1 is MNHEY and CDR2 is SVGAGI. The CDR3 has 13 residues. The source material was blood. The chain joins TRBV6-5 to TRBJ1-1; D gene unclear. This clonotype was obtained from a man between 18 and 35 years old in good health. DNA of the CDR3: TGTGCCAGCAGTCGCCAGTTGAACACTGAAGCTTTCTTT. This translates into CASSRQLNTEAFF.